Presented here are 14 T cell receptor beta chains from one specimen sequenced in a study of T-cell memory formation after mild COVID-19 (dated by TCRdb to the early 2020s). Library generation was performed with 5' RACE. The instrument given in TCRdb is Illumina NovaSeq 6000. The public reads were reanalyzed by TCRdb: fastp trimming at Q25, MiXCR alignment, in-frame beta chains only. Rows are combined by CDR3 protein, so each entry shows the most common genes and DNA. Within this sample are about 130,000 distinct CDR3 sequences, with over 15% of them counted one time only. 4% to 6% of the sample is taken by the ten largest. The sequenced sample consisted of PBMCs or a T cell subset sorted from them (not recorded which). The receptors stem from a man aged 18 to 29 who had mild COVID-19 (a few samples of this study predate the infection). The sample titles of this study are shuffled in the database, so cell type and time point are left out; the donor was told from shared clones.

The chain links TRBV7-4 to TRBJ1-3; D not resolved. The CDR3 covers 10 residues. Trimming stripped 5 bases from V and 5 bases from J, with 1 base between. Germline V gene sequence: CDR1 SGHVT, CDR2 SQSDAQ. The CDR3 is CASSRNTIYF. For the CDR3, the DNA is TGTGCCAGCAGCCGAAACACCATATATTTT.

There are a few counts of this clonotype. The chain recombines TRBV5-1 with TRBJ2-3; 8 positions match TRBD2. In germline, CDR1 is SGHRS, CDR2 YFSETQ. The V and J ends lost 1 base and 1 base, in that order; junction bases with no gene match: 11. CDR3 size: 18 residues. CDR3 loop: CASSLIERGTWGTDTQYF. Written as DNA, the CDR3 is TGCGCCAGCAGCTTGATTGAGCGGGGGACCTGGGGCACAGATACGCAGTATTTT.

V usage is TRBV6-2 or TRBV6-3 and J usage is TRBJ2-3; no clear D gene. Germline V lookup: CDR1 MNHEY, CDR2 SVGEGT. Trimming took off 7 bases at V and 7 bases at J, with 12 bases between the two ends. This CDR3 spans 12 amino acids. The CDR3 nucleotides read TGTGCCAGCACCCGCGAGCCTTATACGCAGTATTTT. It is translated as CASTREPYTQYF.

This chain uses TRBV4-1 with TRBJ1-2; D unclear. Deletions cut 0 bases from V and 11 bases from J, with 13 bases between. Germline V CDR1 and CDR2: MGHRA, YSYEKL. The CDR3 extends over 13 amino acids. The CDR3 DNA is TGCGCCAGCAGCCAAGATTTGTCCGGTGGATACACCTTC. Translated: CASSQDLSGGYTF.

This clonotype was recorded a few times. The chain has TRBV25-1 and TRBJ1-1; D remains ambiguous. There are 15 residues in the CDR3. The ends were cut back, 7 bases at V and 3 bases at J, with 18 bases in the middle. The germline gives CDR1 MGHDK, CDR2 SYGVNS. The CDR3 DNA reads as TGTGCCAGCATGTCGGGGTTGGCTTATGACACTGAAGCTTTCTTT. It translates to CASMSGLAYDTEAFF.

The gene calls are TRBV5-1 and TRBJ2-7; the D is unclear. Germline V gives CDR1 SGHRS, CDR2 YFSETQ. Trimming cost V 5 bases and J 2 bases, with 11 bases left between them. CDR3 length: 13 residues. CDR3 residues: CASSDPGPYEQYF. The CDR3, as DNA: TGCGCCAGCAGTGACCCCGGGCCCTACGAGCAGTACTTC.

This clonotype was counted only a few times. Its ends do not fully match the called genes, so a read error is possible. The gene calls are TRBV9 and TRBJ2-7; D may be TRBD2 (5 bases). There are 9 residues in the CDR3. Germline V gene sequence: CDR1 SGDLS, CDR2 YYNGEE. In DNA form, the CDR3 reads TGTGCCAGCAGCGTCGAAGGAGGATTC. Its protein product is CASSVEGGF.

In its sample, this clonotype was seen a few times. V is TRBV7-3 and J is TRBJ2-3, with D tentatively TRBD1 (5 bases). The V end was cut by 2 bases, the J end by 6 bases, with 15 bases between. The CDR3 length is 15 residues. The germline V gene encodes CDR1 SGHTA and CDR2 FQGTGA. The CDR3 here is CASSLSNGRADTQYF. The CDR3 DNA follows: TGTGCCAGCAGCTTATCTAACGGCAGGGCTGATACGCAGTATTTT.

This clonotype was seen only a few times. The genes are TRBV5-1 and TRBJ1-1; no definite D call. Germline V gene sequence: CDR1 SGHRS, CDR2 YFSETQ. V lost 4 bases and J lost 4, with 23 bases in between. The CDR3 runs to 17 residues. The CDR3 DNA is TGCGCCAGCAGCAGGTCATCGGGGAGCGGTTTGGGCACTGAAGCTTTCTTT. Translating it yields CASSRSSGSGLGTEAFF.

Only a few counts were recorded for this clonotype. The V gene is TRBV20-1, the J gene TRBJ2-3; D may be TRBD2 (6 bases). Per the germline V gene, CDR1 is DFQATT and CDR2 is SNEGSKA (reference sequence). The CDR3 runs 14 residues. The ends were cut back, 0 bases at V and 1 base at J, with 8 bases in the middle. The CDR3 DNA is TGCAGTGCTAGAGATTGGGGGGGCACAGATACGCAGTATTTT. As protein: CSARDWGGTDTQYF.

This clonotype showed up just a few times. The genes are TRBV10-3 and TRBJ1-5; D gene ambiguous. Germline V gene sequence: CDR1 ENHRY, CDR2 SYGVKD. The CDR3 totals 13 residues. V shed 11 bases and J shed 4 bases, with 15 bases lying between them. CDR3 protein: CAAHNQENQPQHF. The CDR3 region has the DNA TGTGCCGCGCATAATCAGGAAAATCAGCCCCAGCATTTT.

This chain connects TRBV7-8 to TRBJ1-1; D gene uncertain. The germline gives CDR1 SGHVS, CDR2 FQNEAQ. V lost 5 bases and J lost 4, with 11 bases in between. The CDR3 has 13 amino acids. CDR3 DNA sequence: TGTGCCAGCAGCGTAGACCTGAGCACTGAAGCTTTCTTT. Amino acid sequence: CASSVDLSTEAFF.

CDR3 sequence reads: CASSLPLSRHEQFF. The CDR3 nucleotides are TGTGCCAGCAGCTTGCCCCTTTCTAGGCATGAGCAGTTCTTC. The chain links TRBV5-4 to TRBJ2-1; D is uncertain. From germline, CDR1 is SGHNT and CDR2 YYREEE (reference sequence). The CDR3 contains 14 residues. Trimming removed 1 base from V and 8 bases from J, with 13 bases in between.

This clonotype was observed a few times. The J gene is TRBJ2-3, the V gene TRBV30; unclear D gene. Germline CDR1 is GTSNPN and CDR2 is SVGIG (reference sequence). V shed 2 bases and J shed 4 bases, with 4 bases lying between them. The CDR3 totals 11 residues. The CDR3 loop reads CAWSLADTQYF. The CDR3 coding sequence is TGTGCCTGGAGTTTGGCAGATACGCAGTATTTT. Based on the CDR3 plus reference TRBV30 and TRBJ2-3, the full variable domain is SQTIHQWPATLVQPVGSPLSLECTVEGTSNPNLYWYRQAAGRGLQLLFYSVGIGQISSEVPQNLSASRPQDRQFILSSKKLLLSDSGFYLCAWSLADTQYFGPGTRLTVL.